Below are 13 T cell receptor beta chains sequenced from a single sample in a study of CD8 T cells in ankylosing spondylitis. Study outcomes and limitations: In ankylosing spondylitis blood, a motif of roughly 8 highly homologous TCR beta variants appeared characteristic.

Their specific antigens are unknown. Each CDR3 protein gets one entry after TCRdb re-called the 5' RACE reads with MiXCR. This sample has 500,000 to 550,000 distinct CDR3 sequences; about 13% occur once, and the top ten carry about 6.8%. Sequencing was carried out using blood, either unsorted or a sorted T cell fraction (not recorded which). The source is a male donor with ankylosing spondylitis.

Many counts were recorded for this clonotype. The chain uses TRBV5-1 and TRBJ2-3; a possible D gene is TRBD1 (5 bases). This CDR3 has 14 residues. Trimming cost V 1 base and J 3 bases, with 9 bases left between them. Looked up from germline, CDR1 is SGHRS and CDR2 is YFSETQ. CDR3 bases: TGCGCCAGCAGCTTGAGCCAGGGAACAGATACGCAGTATTTT. Its protein is CASSLSQGTDTQYF.

This clonotype was detected many times. The chain has TRBV7-2 and TRBJ1-5, with a tentative D call TRBD1 (5 bases). The germline CDR1 and CDR2 sequences are SGHTA and FQGNSA. V was clipped by 5 bases and J by 4 bases, with 15 bases between them. The CDR3 runs 15 residues. CDR3 in amino acids: CASSIRLGPNQPQHF. CDR3 sequence (DNA): TGTGCCAGCAGCATAAGGTTGGGACCTAATCAGCCCCAGCATTTT.

A few counts support this clonotype. This chain uses TRBV10-2 with TRBJ1-2; D ambiguous. V was trimmed by 3 bases and J by 7 bases, leaving 18 bases between them. Germline CDR1 reads WSHSY; CDR2 reads SAAADI. The CDR3 consists of 15 residues. For the CDR3, the DNA is TGCGCCAGCAGTGACCACGTTACCACGGGCCCTGGCTACACCTTC. The encoded protein is CASSDHVTTGPGYTF.

In this sample, this clonotype turned up a few times. The chain recombines TRBV7-7 with TRBJ2-5; D possibly corresponds to TRBD2 (6 bases). CDR1 and CDR2 from the germline V gene are SSHAT and FNYEAQ (reference sequence). Deletions cut 5 bases from V and 2 bases from J, with 12 bases between. The CDR3 sequence is 14 residues long. The CDR3 nucleotides read TGTGCCAGCAGCCCAGTGGGGGGACAAGAGACCCAGTACTTC. The encoded protein is CASSPVGGQETQYF.

This clonotype occurred a few times. The chain combines TRBV5-1 with TRBJ2-7; TRBD2 agrees at 10 bases. J was trimmed by 1 base and V by 4 bases; bases with no gene match: 11. The germline V gene has CDR1 SGHRS and CDR2 YFSETQ. The CDR3 runs to 17 residues. Here the CDR3 reads CASSRGLAGVVSYEQYF. CDR3 coding DNA: TGCGCCAGCAGCCGGGGGCTAGCGGGAGTGGTTTCCTACGAGCAGTACTTC.

This clonotype occurred a few times. The chain is built from TRBV10-1 and TRBJ2-2; 7 positions agree with TRBD1. CDR1 WNHNN and CDR2 SYGVQD come from the germline V gene (reference sequence). This CDR3 region has 16 residues. The junction had 10 bases not matched to a gene; V was cut back by 3 bases and J by 6 bases. CDR3 amino acids: CASSDQGDRGSGELFF. CDR3 nucleotides: TGCGCCAGCAGTGATCAGGGGGACCGAGGGTCCGGGGAGCTGTTTTTT.

This clonotype was seen only a few times. The V gene is TRBV20-1, the J gene TRBJ2-1; 10 bases fit TRBD1. This CDR3 contains 14 residues. Germline trimming cut 0 bases from V and 6 bases from J; bases unmatched to any gene: 2. Germline CDR1 and CDR2: DFQATT and SNEGSKA (reference sequence). The DNA for the CDR3 is TGCAGTGCTAGAGATGGGACAGGGGTCAATGAGCAGTTCTTC. Its translation is CSARDGTGVNEQFF.

V gene TRBV20-1 combines with J gene TRBJ1-1, with a possible D match to TRBD1 (6 bases). CDR3 length: 15 amino acids. Trimming took off 1 base at V and 6 bases at J, with 18 bases between the two ends. Germline V gene sequence: CDR1 DFQATT, CDR2 SNEGSKA (reference sequence). CDR3: CSARALQGGSPEAFF. The CDR3 DNA follows: TGCAGTGCTAGAGCCTTACAGGGAGGGTCCCCTGAAGCTTTCTTT.

Points on this clonotype: An end of the junction differs from the germline gene, which may be a read error. The chain is built from TRBV20-1 and TRBJ2-1, with a tentative D call TRBD1 (6 bases). CDR1 is DFQATT, CDR2 SNEGSKA, per germline (reference sequence). The CDR3 loop spans 13 amino acids. DNA for the CDR3: TGCAGTGCTAGAAGACAAGACGTGGACAGAGCGATCTTC. This encodes CSARRQDVDRAIF.

In its sample, this clonotype was seen a few times. The rearrangement links TRBV20-1 to TRBJ1-2; 8 nucleotides align to TRBD1. The CDR3 has 15 amino acids. Germline CDR1 DFQATT, CDR2 SNEGSKA (reference sequence). The ends lost 5 bases at V and 1 base at J; junction bases unmatched: 9. CDR3 nucleotide sequence: TGCAGTGCTTTTTCACAGGGGGAGCTTAACTATGGCTACACCTTC. It translates to CSAFSQGELNYGYTF.

Only a few counts were recorded for this clonotype. The chain couples TRBV4-2 to TRBJ2-7, with no clear D. The CDR3 covers 15 residues. CDR1 and CDR2 (germline): LGHNA, YNFKEQ. Trimming removed 0 bases at V and 2 bases at J, with 11 bases between. This CDR3 is CASSQELHYTYEQYF. The CDR3 region has the DNA TGTGCCAGCAGCCAAGAACTACACTACACCTACGAGCAGTACTTC.

The V and J genes are TRBV20-1 and TRBJ2-7; TRBD2 matches 7 bases. The trim removed 1 base at V and 2 bases at J, leaving 8 bases unmatched. CDR1 is DFQATT and CDR2 is SNEGSKA in the germline V gene (reference sequence). This CDR3 region has 15 residues. The CDR3 coding sequence is TGCAGTGCTAGAGCCCGGGGGGTAGGCACCTACGAGCAGTACTTC. The encoded protein is CSARARGVGTYEQYF.

This clonotype was counted a few times. This sequence joins TRBV9 and TRBJ2-7, with TRBD2 identical over 9 bases. Germline CDR1 reads SGDLS; CDR2 reads YYNGEE. The length of the CDR3 is 16 residues. V was pared by 0 bases and J by 2 bases, with 6 bases of the junction left unmatched. The CDR3 coding sequence is TGTGCCAGCAGCGTAGTTTCTAGCGGGATCCCCTACGAGCAGTACGTC. As protein: CASSVVSSGIPYEQYV.